Listed here is a single TCR beta chain. The antigen remains undetermined. The data are from a study of pediatric ulcerative colitis. Study-wide results and caveats: This repertoire reflects total lymphocytes rather than subpopulations like regulatory T cells. Acute severe colitis showed lower rectal diversity from clonal expansions.

Germline V gene data show CDR1 as SGHNT and CDR2 as YYREEE (reference sequence). Trimming removed 7 bases from V and 3 bases from J; junction bases left unmatched: 11. The CDR3 totals 16 residues. The protocol was immunoSEQ multiplex PCR, while the TCRdb copy is restricted to in-frame clones and leaves out a portion. The sample comprises tens of thousands of clones, around 80% of which are singletons, and roughly 5.4% rests with the top ten. Sequencing used blood. This clonotype was obtained from a boy younger than 18 with moderate ulcerative colitis. The chain combines TRBV5-4 with TRBJ2-2; TRBD1 matches 8 bases. The CDR3 is CASGAGTGGYTGELFF. Here the CDR3 DNA reads TGTGCCAGCGGGGCCGGAACAGGGGGGTACACCGGGGAGCTGTTTTTT.